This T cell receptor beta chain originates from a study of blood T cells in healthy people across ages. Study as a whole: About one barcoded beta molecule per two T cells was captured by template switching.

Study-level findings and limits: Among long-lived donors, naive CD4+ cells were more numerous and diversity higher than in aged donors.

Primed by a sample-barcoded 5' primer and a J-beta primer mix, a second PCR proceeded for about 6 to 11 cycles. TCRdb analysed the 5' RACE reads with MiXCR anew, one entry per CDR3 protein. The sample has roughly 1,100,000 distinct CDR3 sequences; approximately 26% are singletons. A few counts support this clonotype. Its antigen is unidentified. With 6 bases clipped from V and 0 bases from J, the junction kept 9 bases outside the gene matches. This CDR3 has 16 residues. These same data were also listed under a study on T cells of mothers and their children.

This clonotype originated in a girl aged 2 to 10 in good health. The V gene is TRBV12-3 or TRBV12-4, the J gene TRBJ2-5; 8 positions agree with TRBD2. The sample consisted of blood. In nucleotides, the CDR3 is TGTGCCAGCAGCTCAAACAGACTAGCGCACCAAGAGACCCAGTACTTC. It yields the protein CASSSNRLAHQETQYF.